This TCR beta chain was retrieved from a study of T cells in tuberculosis. Regarding the study as a whole: Active tuberculosis cases were adults; controls were adolescents.

The time point denotes: new active TB diagnosis, blood taken before or within 7 days of starting treatment. Regarding this clone: What it binds is unknown.

The CDR3 length is 17 residues. Germline CDR1 reads MNHEY; CDR2 reads SMNVEV (reference sequence). With 6 bases removed from V and 2 bases from J, the gap between germline ends came to 22 bases. Here immunoSEQ multiplex PCR was the method, and the copy in TCRdb shows in-frame clones only, minus some. The data show some 49,000 clones, 90% to 95% seen once. The chain couples TRBV27 to TRBJ1-1, with D maybe TRBD1 (6 bases). Sequenced material: PBMCs, taken at tuberculosis diagnosis. The clonotype originates from an adult with tuberculosis. The CDR3: CASSSRKTGGRNTEAFF. The CDR3 nucleotides read TGTGCCAGCAGCAGCCGCAAGACAGGAGGTCGCAACACTGAAGCTTTCTTT.